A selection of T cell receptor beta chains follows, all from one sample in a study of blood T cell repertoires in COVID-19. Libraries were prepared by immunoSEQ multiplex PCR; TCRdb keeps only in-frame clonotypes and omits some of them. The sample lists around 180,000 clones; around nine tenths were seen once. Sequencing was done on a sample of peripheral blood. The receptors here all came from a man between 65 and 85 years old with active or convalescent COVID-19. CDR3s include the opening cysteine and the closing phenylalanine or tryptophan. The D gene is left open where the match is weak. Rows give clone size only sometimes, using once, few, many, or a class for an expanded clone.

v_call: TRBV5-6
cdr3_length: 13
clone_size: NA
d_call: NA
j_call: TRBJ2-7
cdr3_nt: TGTGCCAGCAGCTTGGCAGGGGCCGGTGTACAGTACTTC
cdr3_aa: CASSLAGAGVQYF

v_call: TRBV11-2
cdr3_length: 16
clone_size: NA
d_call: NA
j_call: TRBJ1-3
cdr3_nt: TGTGCCAGCAGCTTAGCGGTTTGGGGGCTCGGGAACACCATATATTTT
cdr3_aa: CASSLAVWGLGNTIYF

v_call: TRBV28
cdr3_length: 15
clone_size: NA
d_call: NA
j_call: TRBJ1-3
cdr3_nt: TGTGCCAGCAGTCCCCAGGCCCTCTCTGGAAACACCATATATTTT
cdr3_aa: CASSPQALSGNTIYF

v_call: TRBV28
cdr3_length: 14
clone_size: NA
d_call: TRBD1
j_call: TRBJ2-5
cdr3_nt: TGTGCCAGCAGTCCGACAGGGTCTACGGAGACCCAGTACTTC
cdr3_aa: CASSPTGSTETQYF

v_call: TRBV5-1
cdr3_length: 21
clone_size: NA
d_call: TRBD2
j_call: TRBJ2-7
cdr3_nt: TGCGCCAGCAGCTTGGGGTCGCCGGGGCTAGCGGGCATACGGAGCTCCTACGAGCAGTACTTC
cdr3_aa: CASSLGSPGLAGIRSSYEQYF

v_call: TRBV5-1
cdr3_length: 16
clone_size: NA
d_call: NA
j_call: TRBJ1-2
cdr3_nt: TGCGCCAGCAGCCCCCAAGGAGGGATCCCTAACTATGGCTACACCTTC
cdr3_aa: CASSPQGGIPNYGYTF

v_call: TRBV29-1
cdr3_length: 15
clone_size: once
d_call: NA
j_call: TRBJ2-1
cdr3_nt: TGCAGCGTTGAAGGTGGCAGGGGCCACCACAATGAGCAGTTCTTC
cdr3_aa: CSVEGGRGHHNEQFF

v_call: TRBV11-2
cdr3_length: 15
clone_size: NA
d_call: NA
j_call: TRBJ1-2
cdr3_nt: TGTGCCAGCAGCAGCATACAGGGATCCGACTATGGCTACACCTTC
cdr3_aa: CASSSIQGSDYGYTF

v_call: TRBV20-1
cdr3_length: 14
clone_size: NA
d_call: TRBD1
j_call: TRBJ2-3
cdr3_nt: TGCAGTGCTAGTCGGGACAGGGGTCCAGATACGCAGTATTTT
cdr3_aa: CSASRDRGPDTQYF

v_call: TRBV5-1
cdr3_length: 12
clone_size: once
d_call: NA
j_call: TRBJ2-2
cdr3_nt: TGCGCCAGCAGCCCAGTTAAAGGGGAGCTGTTTTTT
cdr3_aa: CASSPVKGELFF

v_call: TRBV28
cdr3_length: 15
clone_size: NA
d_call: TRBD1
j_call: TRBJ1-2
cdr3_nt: TGTGCCAGCAGCCCCGGGGACAGGGGTTACTATGGCTACACCTTC
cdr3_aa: CASSPGDRGYYGYTF

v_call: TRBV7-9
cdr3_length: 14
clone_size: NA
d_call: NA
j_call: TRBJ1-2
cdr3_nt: TGTGCCAGCAGCTTAACGGTGACTAACTATGGCTACACCTTC
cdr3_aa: CASSLTVTNYGYTF

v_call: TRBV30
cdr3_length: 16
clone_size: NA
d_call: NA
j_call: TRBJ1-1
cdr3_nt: TGTGCCTGGAGCCAAGGCGGCCCAGGGGCGGGCACTGAAGCTTTCTTT
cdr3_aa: CAWSQGGPGAGTEAFF

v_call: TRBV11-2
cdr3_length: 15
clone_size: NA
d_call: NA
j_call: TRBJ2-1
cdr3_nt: TGTGCCAGCAGCTTAGATCTGGGACTCCCCAATGAGCAGTTCTTC
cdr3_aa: CASSLDLGLPNEQFF

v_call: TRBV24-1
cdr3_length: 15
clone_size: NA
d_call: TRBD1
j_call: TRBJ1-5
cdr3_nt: TGTGCCACCAGCCCGGGACAGGGGCCCAATCAGCCCCAGCATTTT
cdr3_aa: CATSPGQGPNQPQHF

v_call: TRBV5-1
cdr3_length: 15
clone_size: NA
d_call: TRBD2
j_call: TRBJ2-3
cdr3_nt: TGCGCCAGCACCTTAGGACTAGCTGGCACAGATACGCAGTATTTT
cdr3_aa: CASTLGLAGTDTQYF

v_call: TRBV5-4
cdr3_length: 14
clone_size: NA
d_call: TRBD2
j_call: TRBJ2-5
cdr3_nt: TGTGCCAGCAGCTCCAAAGCGGGAGGAGAGACCCAGTACTTC
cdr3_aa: CASSSKAGGETQYF

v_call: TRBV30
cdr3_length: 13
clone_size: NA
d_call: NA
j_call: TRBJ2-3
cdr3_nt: TGTGCCTGGAGTCCTAGCTTCTCAGATACGCAGTATTTT
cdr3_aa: CAWSPSFSDTQYF

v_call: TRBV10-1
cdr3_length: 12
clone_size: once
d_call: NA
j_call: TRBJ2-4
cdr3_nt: TGCGCCAGCAGTGACCAGGGTGGCATTCAGTACTTC
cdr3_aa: CASSDQGGIQYF

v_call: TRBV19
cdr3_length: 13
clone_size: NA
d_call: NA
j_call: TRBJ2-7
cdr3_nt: TGTGCCAGTAGTAACAGGGACCAGCACGAGCAGTACTTC
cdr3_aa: CASSNRDQHEQYF

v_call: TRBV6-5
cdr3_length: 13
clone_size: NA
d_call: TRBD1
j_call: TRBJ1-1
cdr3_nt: TGTGCCAGCAGTCAGTCTGACAGGGTTGAAGCTTTCTTT
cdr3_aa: CASSQSDRVEAFF

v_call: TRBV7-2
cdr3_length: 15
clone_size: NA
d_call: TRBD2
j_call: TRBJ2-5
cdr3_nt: TGTGCCAGCAGCTTTGTAGCGGGAGGATGGGAGACCCAGTACTTC
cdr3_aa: CASSFVAGGWETQYF

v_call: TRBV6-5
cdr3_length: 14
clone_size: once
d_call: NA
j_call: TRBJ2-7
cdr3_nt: TGTGCCAGCAGTCATATCGGGGGCTCCTACGAGCAGTACTTC
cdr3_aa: CASSHIGGSYEQYF

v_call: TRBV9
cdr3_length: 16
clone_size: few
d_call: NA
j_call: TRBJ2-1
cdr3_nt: TGTGCCAGCAGCGTAGCTTACGGCGGCTCCTACAATGAGCAGTTCTTC
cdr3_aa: CASSVAYGGSYNEQFF

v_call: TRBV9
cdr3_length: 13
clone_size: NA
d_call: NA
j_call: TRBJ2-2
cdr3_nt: TGTGCCAGCAGCGCCAGACTCAGCGGGGAGCTGTTTTTT
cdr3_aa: CASSARLSGELFF

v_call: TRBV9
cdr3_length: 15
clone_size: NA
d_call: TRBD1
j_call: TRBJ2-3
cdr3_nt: TGTGCCAGCAGTGACAGGGGCGCTAGCACAGATACGCAGTATTTT
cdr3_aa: CASSDRGASTDTQYF

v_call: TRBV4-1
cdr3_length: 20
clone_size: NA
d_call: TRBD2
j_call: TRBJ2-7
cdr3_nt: TGCGCCAGCAGCCACCAAGGCGGGGCCCAAAGACTAGCGGGATTATACGAGCAGTACTTC
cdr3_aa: CASSHQGGAQRLAGLYEQYF

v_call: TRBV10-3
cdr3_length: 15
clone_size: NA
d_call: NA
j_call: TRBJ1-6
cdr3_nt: TGTGCCATCAGCAACTCGGTCGATTATAATTCACCCCTCCACTTT
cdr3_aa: CAISNSVDYNSPLHF

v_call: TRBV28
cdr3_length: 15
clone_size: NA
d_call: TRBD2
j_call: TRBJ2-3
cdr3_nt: TGTGCCAGCAGCTCTAGCGGGAGAGGTACAGATACGCAGTATTTT
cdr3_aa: CASSSSGRGTDTQYF

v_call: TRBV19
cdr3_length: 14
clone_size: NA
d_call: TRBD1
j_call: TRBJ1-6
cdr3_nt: TGTGCCAGTAAGACGGGACAGGGGAGTTCACCCCTCCACTTT
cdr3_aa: CASKTGQGSSPLHF

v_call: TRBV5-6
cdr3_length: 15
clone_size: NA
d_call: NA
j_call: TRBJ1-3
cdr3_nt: TGTGCCAGCAGCTTAGGGGGGGTCTCTGGAAACACCATATATTTT
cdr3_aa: CASSLGGVSGNTIYF

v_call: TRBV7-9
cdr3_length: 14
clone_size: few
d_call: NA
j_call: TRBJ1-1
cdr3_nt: TGTGCCAGCAGCATCCTAGGGCCGACGGACAAAGCTTTCTTT
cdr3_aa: CASSILGPTDKAFF

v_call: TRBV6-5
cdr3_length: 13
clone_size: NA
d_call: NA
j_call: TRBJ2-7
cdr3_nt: TGTGCCAGCATAGTGGGGGCCATGGGGGAGCAGTACTTC
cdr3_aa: CASIVGAMGEQYF

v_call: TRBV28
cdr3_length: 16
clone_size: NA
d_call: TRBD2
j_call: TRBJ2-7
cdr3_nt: TGTGCCAGCAGCCCGGGACTAGCGGGAGTGGGACGCGAGCAGTACTTC
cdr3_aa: CASSPGLAGVGREQYF

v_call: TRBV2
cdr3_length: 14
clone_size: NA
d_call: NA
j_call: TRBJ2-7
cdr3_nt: TGTGCCAGCAGTTCCCGGACAAGCTTGGGGGAGCAGTACTTC
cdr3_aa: CASSSRTSLGEQYF

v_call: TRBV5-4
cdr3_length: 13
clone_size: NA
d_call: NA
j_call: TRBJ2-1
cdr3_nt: TGTGCCAGCAGCTGGGGGGCCTACAATGAGCAGTTCTTC
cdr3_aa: CASSWGAYNEQFF

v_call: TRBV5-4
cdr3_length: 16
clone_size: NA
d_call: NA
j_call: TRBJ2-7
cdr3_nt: TGTGCCAGCAGCTTAGGCCATCCCGGGAACGGGTACGAGCAGTACTTC
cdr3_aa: CASSLGHPGNGYEQYF

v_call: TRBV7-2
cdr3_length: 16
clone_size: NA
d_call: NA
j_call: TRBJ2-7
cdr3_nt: TGTGCCAGCAGCTTAGGAAGGGGGGGTAAACTCTACGAGCAGTACTTC
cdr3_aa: CASSLGRGGKLYEQYF

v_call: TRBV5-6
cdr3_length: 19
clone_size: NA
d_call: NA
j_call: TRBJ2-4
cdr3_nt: TGTGCCAGCAGCTTGGGACTCCCCGGGGGACCCTTAGCCAAAAACATTCAGTACTTC
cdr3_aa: CASSLGLPGGPLAKNIQYF

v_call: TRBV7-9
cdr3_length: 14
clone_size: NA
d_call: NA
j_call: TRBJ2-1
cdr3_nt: TGTGCCAGCAGTCCTACAGGGATTCGGGATGAGCAGTTCTTC
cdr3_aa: CASSPTGIRDEQFF

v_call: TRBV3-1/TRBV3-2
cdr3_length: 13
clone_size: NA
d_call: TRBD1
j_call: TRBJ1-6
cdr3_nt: TGTGCCAGCTCGGGACAGACGAATTCACCCCTCCACTTT
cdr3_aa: CASSGQTNSPLHF

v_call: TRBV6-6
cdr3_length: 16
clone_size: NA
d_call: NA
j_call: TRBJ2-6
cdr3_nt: TGTGCCAGCACACTTCCCACAGGGTCAGGGGCCAACGTCCTGACTTTC
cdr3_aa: CASTLPTGSGANVLTF

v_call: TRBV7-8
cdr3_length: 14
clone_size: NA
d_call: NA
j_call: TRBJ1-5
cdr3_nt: TGTGCCAGCAGCTTAGGAGGCGGGGATCAGCCCCAGCATTTT
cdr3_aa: CASSLGGGDQPQHF

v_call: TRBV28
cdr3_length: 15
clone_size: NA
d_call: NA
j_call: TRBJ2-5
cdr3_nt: TGTGCCAGCAGTTTAAGGGCTAGCATTCAAGAGACCCAGTACTTC
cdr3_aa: CASSLRASIQETQYF

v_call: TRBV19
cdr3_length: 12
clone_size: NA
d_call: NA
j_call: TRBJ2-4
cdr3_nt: TGTGCCAGTAGTGACCCGGTCACAGTCCAGTACTTC
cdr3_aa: CASSDPVTVQYF

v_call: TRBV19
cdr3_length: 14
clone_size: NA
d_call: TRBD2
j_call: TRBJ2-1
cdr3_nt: TGTGCCAGTAGGGACGGGGGGGGATACAATGAGCAGTTCTTC
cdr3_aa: CASRDGGGYNEQFF

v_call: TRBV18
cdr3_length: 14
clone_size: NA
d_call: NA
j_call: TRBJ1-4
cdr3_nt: TGTGCCAGCTCACCGGCACAGGTATCTGAAAAACTGTTTTTT
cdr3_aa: CASSPAQVSEKLFF

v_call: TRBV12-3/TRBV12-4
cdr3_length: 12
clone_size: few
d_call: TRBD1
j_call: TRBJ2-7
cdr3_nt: TGTGCCAGTGGTACAGGGGGCTACGAGCAGTACTTC
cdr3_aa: CASGTGGYEQYF

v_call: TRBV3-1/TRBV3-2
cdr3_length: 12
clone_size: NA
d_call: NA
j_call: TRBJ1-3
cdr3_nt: TGTGCCAGCAGCCCTGACAGCCTCACCATATATTTT
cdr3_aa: CASSPDSLTIYF